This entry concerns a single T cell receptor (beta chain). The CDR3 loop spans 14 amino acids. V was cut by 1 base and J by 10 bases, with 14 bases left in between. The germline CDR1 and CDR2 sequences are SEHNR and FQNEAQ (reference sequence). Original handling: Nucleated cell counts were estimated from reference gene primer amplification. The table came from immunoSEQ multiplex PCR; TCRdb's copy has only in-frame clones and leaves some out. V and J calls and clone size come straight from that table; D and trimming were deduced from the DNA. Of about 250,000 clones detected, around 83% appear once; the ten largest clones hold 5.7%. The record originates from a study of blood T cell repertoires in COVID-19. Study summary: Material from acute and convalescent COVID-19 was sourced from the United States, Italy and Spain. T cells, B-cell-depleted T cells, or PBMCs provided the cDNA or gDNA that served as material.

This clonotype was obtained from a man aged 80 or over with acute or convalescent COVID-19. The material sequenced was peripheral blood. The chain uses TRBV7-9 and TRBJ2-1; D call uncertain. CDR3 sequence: CASSLGVVAQEQFF. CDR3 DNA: TGTGCCAGCAGCTTAGGGGTCGTAGCCCAGGAGCAGTTCTTC.